This TCR beta chain stems from a study of OX40 agonist ivuxolimab in advanced cancers. Regarding the research as a whole: Ivuxolimab was a fully human IgG2 agonistic monoclonal antibody targeting the costimulatory receptor OX40 (CD134). Intravenous ivuxolimab was administered to patients every 2 weeks at six dose levels: 0.01, 0.1, 0.3, 1.5, 3 and 10 mg/kg. Of the approximately 50 dose-escalation patients, hepatocellular carcinoma was present in around 19, melanoma in approximately 15, renal cell carcinoma in 9 and head and neck cancer in 9. The dose-escalation cohort was about 86% male with a mean age of around 62 years, ranging from roughly 23 to 90. Patients were allowed to have had prior anti-PD-1, anti-PD-L1 or anti-CTLA-4 therapy, and more than 35% of the dose-escalation patients had been treated with checkpoint inhibitors. Partial responses occurred in three dose-escalation patients, of whom one had hepatocellular carcinoma and two had cutaneous melanoma. The point of sequencing TCRbeta in the periphery was to test whether ivuxolimab changed TCR sequence diversity and drove clonal T-cell expansion. The paper describes the monotherapy dose-escalation part (N of about 52 patients) of the phase I trial of ivuxolimab.

What the study reported, not specific to this receptor: Clonal expansion of both CD4+ and CD8+ blood T cells was observed from baseline to week 6 at doses 0.1 to 3.0 mg/kg. In partial responders in the 0.1-3.0 mg/kg groups, normalized peripheral clonal expansion was found to be among the lowest, especially among CD8+ T cells. Low levels of normalized T-cell clonal expansion were also seen in some patients who did not respond. After ivuxolimab, more expanded clones were found on average in CD8+ T cells than in CD4+ T cells. Antigen specificity was not determined for the clonally expanded peripheral T cells.

Taken from cysteine to phenylalanine, the CDR3 has 15 residues. CDR3 DNA only is kept here, 45 bases in frame from base 1. The germline V gene yields SGHAT for CDR1 and FQNNGV for CDR2. V lost 0 bases and J lost 7 bases; the stretch between them is 15 bases long. Concerning this clone itself: Its antigen remains undetermined. No per-base quality is available; no much larger clone lies one base away.

The trial excluded patients who had a history of autoimmune disease or were on systemic immunosuppression. Peripheral blood for TCR sequencing was collected from all dose cohorts at baseline, on cycle 4 day 1, and on cycle 7 day 1. Samples came from an open-label, multicenter, first-in-human phase I dose-escalation trial of ivuxolimab. Adults with locally advanced or metastatic melanoma, renal cell carcinoma, hepatocellular carcinoma or head and neck squamous cell carcinoma were enrolled in the trial. Before TCR sequencing, CD4+ T cells and CD8+ T cells from peripheral blood were sorted into separate populations. Genomic DNA was isolated from the sorted cells so that the TCRbeta CDR3 region could be sequenced. TCRbeta CDR3 regions were sequenced using the immunoSEQ Assay. TCRdb holds this immuneACCESS table with in-frame rearrangements only. Some clones are missing; in checked studies, unresolved V genes explain under half, and the rest has no known cause. The sample includes around 80,000 clones, with roughly 87% observed a single time. The biggest ten clones account for roughly 3.1% of the sample.

This clonotype originated in an adult with an advanced solid tumor such as melanoma, head and neck, liver or kidney cancer. The chain couples TRBV11-2 to TRBJ1-2, with TRBD1 perhaps the D gene, on 5 matching bases. Source: CD4+ or CD8+ T cells sorted from blood, taken in a trial of the OX40 agonist ivuxolimab. Read as DNA, the sequence is TGTGCCAGCAGCTTAGAGGTGGCAGGGTTTAGTGGCTACACCTTC. Translated, it reads CASSLEVAGFSGYTF.